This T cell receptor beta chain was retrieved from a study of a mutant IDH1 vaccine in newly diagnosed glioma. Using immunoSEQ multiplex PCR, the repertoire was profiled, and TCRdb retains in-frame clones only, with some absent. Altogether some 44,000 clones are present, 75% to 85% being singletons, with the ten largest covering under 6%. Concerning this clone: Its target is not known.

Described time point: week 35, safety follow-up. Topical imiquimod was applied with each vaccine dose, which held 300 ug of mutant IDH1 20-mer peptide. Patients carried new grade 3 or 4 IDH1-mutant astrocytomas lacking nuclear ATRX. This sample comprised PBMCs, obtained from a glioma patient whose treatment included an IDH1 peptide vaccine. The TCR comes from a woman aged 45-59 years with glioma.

CDR3 DNA: TGCGCCAGCAGCTTGGTTGGGGGAGTGGTTCAAGAGACCCAGTACTTC. It codes for CASSLVGGVVQETQYF. The rearrangement joins TRBV5-1 to TRBJ2-5; either TRBD1 or TRBD2 may supply D (5 bases each). Germline-derived CDR1 and CDR2 are SGHRS and YFSETQ. CDR3 length equals 16 residues. V lost 0 bases and J lost 2, with 14 bases in between.